The clone carrying this T cell receptor beta chain showed up many times. The target antigen is unknown. The sample originates from a study of breast tumors, draining lymph nodes, adjacent tissues. Via MiXCR, TCRdb re-called the multiplex PCR reads, giving one row per CDR3 protein. The repertoire has approximately 300,000 distinct CDR3 sequences, more than 30% of them found once; the top ten carry about 1.2%. The lymph nodes were axillary draining lymph nodes from breast cancer patients. Study-level findings and limits: Tumor T cell lymph node origin was a supported hypothesis, not proven. Compared with lymph nodes, tumors were less diverse; compared with nontumor tissue, more. Luminal-like breast cancer showed significantly greater tumor-nontumor repertoire similarity than basal-like breast cancer did. The data were judged consistent with most tumor T cells coming from lymph node and expanding in tumor.

In germline, CDR1 is LGHDT, CDR2 YNNKEL (reference sequence). This CDR3 has 11 amino acids. V gave up 5 bases and J gave up 7 bases; unmatched junction bases: 1. The TCR originated in a female donor with breast cancer. Some clones in this sample may be carry-over from other donors' samples. The sequencing input was axillary lymph node tissue. The chain employs TRBV3-1 and TRBJ1-2; 7 bases are a match to TRBD1. The CDR3 loop is CASSTGVGYTF. The CDR3, as DNA: TGTGCCAGCAGCACAGGGGTTGGCTACACCTTC.